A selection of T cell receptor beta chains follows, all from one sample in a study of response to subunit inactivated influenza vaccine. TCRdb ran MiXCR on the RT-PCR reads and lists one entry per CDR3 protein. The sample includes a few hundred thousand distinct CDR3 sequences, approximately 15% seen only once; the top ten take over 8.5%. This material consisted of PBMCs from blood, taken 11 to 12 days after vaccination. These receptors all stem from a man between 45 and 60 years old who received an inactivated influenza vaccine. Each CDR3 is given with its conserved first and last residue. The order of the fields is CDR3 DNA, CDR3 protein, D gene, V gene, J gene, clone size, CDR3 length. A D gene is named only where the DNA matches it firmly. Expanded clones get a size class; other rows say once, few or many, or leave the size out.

CDR3 DNA: TGTGCCAGCAGCTCTAAGACAGGGCCCACAGATACGCAGTATTTT; CDR3 protein: CASSSKTGPTDTQYF; D gene: TRBD1; V gene: TRBV6-1; J gene: TRBJ2-3; clone size: .; CDR3 length: 15
CDR3 DNA: TGTGCCAGCAGGCGACAGGGACCCACCTACGAGCAGTACTTC; CDR3 protein: CASRRQGPTYEQYF; D gene: TRBD1; V gene: TRBV6-1; J gene: TRBJ2-7; clone size: few; CDR3 length: 14
CDR3 DNA: TGTGCCAGCAGCCAAGAAGGGACAGGGTGGTATGGCTACACCTTC; CDR3 protein: CASSQEGTGWYGYTF; D gene: TRBD1; V gene: TRBV14; J gene: TRBJ1-2; clone size: .; CDR3 length: 15
CDR3 DNA: TGTGCCAGCAGCTTAGTCGGAGGGACGAACACTGAAGCTTTCTTT; CDR3 protein: CASSLVGGTNTEAFF; D gene: .; V gene: TRBV7-8; J gene: TRBJ1-1; clone size: many; CDR3 length: 15
CDR3 DNA: TGTGCCAGCAGCTGGAGGGGCGCTGGCACTGAAGCTTTCTTT; CDR3 protein: CASSWRGAGTEAFF; D gene: .; V gene: TRBV7-2; J gene: TRBJ1-1; clone size: .; CDR3 length: 14
CDR3 DNA: TGTGCCAGCAGTTTCGGAGGGACTAGCAATCAGCCCCAGCATTTT; CDR3 protein: CASSFGGTSNQPQHF; D gene: .; V gene: TRBV12-3/TRBV12-4; J gene: TRBJ1-5; clone size: few; CDR3 length: 15
CDR3 DNA: TGCAGCGTTGCGCCGGGCGGGGGGCACCAAGAGACCCAGTACTTC; CDR3 protein: CSVAPGGGHQETQYF; D gene: TRBD2; V gene: TRBV29-1; J gene: TRBJ2-5; clone size: .; CDR3 length: 15
CDR3 DNA: TGCAGTGCGAACGGACTAACAGACACGCAGTATTTT; CDR3 protein: CSANGLTDTQYF; D gene: .; V gene: TRBV20-1; J gene: TRBJ2-3; clone size: few; CDR3 length: 12
CDR3 DNA: TGCGCCAGCAGCTTGGGGGACATCACTACGCAGTATTTT; CDR3 protein: CASSLGDITTQYF; D gene: .; V gene: TRBV5-1; J gene: TRBJ2-3; clone size: few; CDR3 length: 13
CDR3 DNA: TGCAGTGCTAGGGATCGATCCATACAGGGGACCAAAAACATTCAGTACTTC; CDR3 protein: CSARDRSIQGTKNIQYF; D gene: TRBD1; V gene: TRBV20-1; J gene: TRBJ2-4; clone size: .; CDR3 length: 17
CDR3 DNA: TGTGCCAGCAGCCAAGAAGCCACTTACAATGGAGATGAGCAGTTCTTC; CDR3 protein: CASSQEATYNGDEQFF; D gene: .; V gene: TRBV14; J gene: TRBJ2-1; clone size: .; CDR3 length: 16
CDR3 DNA: TGTGCCAGCAGCTTGAGACAGGGGGGAGGCTATGGCTACACCTTC; CDR3 protein: CASSLRQGGGYGYTF; D gene: TRBD1; V gene: TRBV5-6; J gene: TRBJ1-2; clone size: .; CDR3 length: 15
CDR3 DNA: TGTGCCAGTAGTAGGGGACAGCCATTCTACGAGCAGTACTTC; CDR3 protein: CASSRGQPFYEQYF; D gene: TRBD1; V gene: TRBV19; J gene: TRBJ2-7; clone size: once; CDR3 length: 14
CDR3 DNA: TGCAGTGCTAGAGATCTACTGTCTAGCGGGAGGGCCTTCACAGATACGCAGTATTTT; CDR3 protein: CSARDLLSSGRAFTDTQYF; D gene: TRBD2; V gene: TRBV20-1; J gene: TRBJ2-3; clone size: .; CDR3 length: 19
CDR3 DNA: TGTGCCAGCAGTTTAGGCAATCAGCCCCAGCATTTT; CDR3 protein: CASSLGNQPQHF; D gene: .; V gene: TRBV12-3/TRBV12-4; J gene: TRBJ1-5; clone size: many; CDR3 length: 12
CDR3 DNA: TGCAGTGCTAGAGGCGGCAAAGGCCTGACCGGGGAGCTGTTTTTT; CDR3 protein: CSARGGKGLTGELFF; D gene: .; V gene: TRBV20-1; J gene: TRBJ2-2; clone size: .; CDR3 length: 15
CDR3 DNA: TGTGCCAGCAAAGCCGCGGGTACCCCCTACGAGCAGTACTTC; CDR3 protein: CASKAAGTPYEQYF; D gene: .; V gene: TRBV28; J gene: TRBJ2-7; clone size: .; CDR3 length: 14
CDR3 DNA: TGTGCCAGCAGCCGACAGTGGACGAACACCGGGGAGCTGTTTTTT; CDR3 protein: CASSRQWTNTGELFF; D gene: .; V gene: TRBV6-4; J gene: TRBJ2-2; clone size: few; CDR3 length: 15
CDR3 DNA: TGTGCCAGCAGTTTCTTTGGTCAGCCCCAGCATTTT; CDR3 protein: CASSFFGQPQHF; D gene: .; V gene: TRBV27; J gene: TRBJ1-5; clone size: few; CDR3 length: 12
CDR3 DNA: TGTGCCAGCAGTCAGGGGGCGGCCACAGATACGCAGTATTTT; CDR3 protein: CASSQGAATDTQYF; D gene: TRBD1; V gene: TRBV6-1; J gene: TRBJ2-3; clone size: .; CDR3 length: 14
CDR3 DNA: TGTGCCAGCAGTTTTCCGCTAGGCTATGGCTACACCTTC; CDR3 protein: CASSFPLGYGYTF; D gene: .; V gene: TRBV12-3/TRBV12-4; J gene: TRBJ1-2; clone size: few; CDR3 length: 13
CDR3 DNA: TGCAGTGCTCACGGGGCAAGGGGAGAGACCCAGTACTTC; CDR3 protein: CSAHGARGETQYF; D gene: .; V gene: TRBV20-1; J gene: TRBJ2-5; clone size: many; CDR3 length: 13
CDR3 DNA: TGTGCCAGCAGCTTAGCGTCCTGGGAGCAGTTCTTC; CDR3 protein: CASSLASWEQFF; D gene: .; V gene: TRBV7-9; J gene: TRBJ2-1; clone size: .; CDR3 length: 12
CDR3 DNA: TGTGCCAGCAGCGGACAGGGGCGAGAGACCCAGTACTTC; CDR3 protein: CASSGQGRETQYF; D gene: TRBD1; V gene: TRBV9; J gene: TRBJ2-5; clone size: few; CDR3 length: 13
CDR3 DNA: TGCAGCGTTGTTGTCGGGGGGCACACTGAAGCTTTCTTT; CDR3 protein: CSVVVGGHTEAFF; D gene: .; V gene: TRBV29-1; J gene: TRBJ1-1; clone size: few; CDR3 length: 13
CDR3 DNA: TGTGCCAGCAGCCGGACAGGGCCCGGGGAGCTGTTTTTT; CDR3 protein: CASSRTGPGELFF; D gene: TRBD1; V gene: TRBV12-3/TRBV12-4; J gene: TRBJ2-2; clone size: .; CDR3 length: 13
CDR3 DNA: TGTGCCAGCAGCTCGACAGGGGTCCGCCTATCCGAGCAGTACTTC; CDR3 protein: CASSSTGVRLSEQYF; D gene: TRBD1; V gene: TRBV7-6; J gene: TRBJ2-7; clone size: .; CDR3 length: 15
CDR3 DNA: TGTGCCTGGACGACAGGGGGTAATGAGCAGTTCTTC; CDR3 protein: CAWTTGGNEQFF; D gene: TRBD1; V gene: TRBV30; J gene: TRBJ2-1; clone size: few; CDR3 length: 12
CDR3 DNA: TGTGCCAGCAGCCTCGACAAGCAAGAGACCCAGTACTTC; CDR3 protein: CASSLDKQETQYF; D gene: .; V gene: TRBV7-7; J gene: TRBJ2-5; clone size: few; CDR3 length: 13
CDR3 DNA: TGTGCCAGCAGTCCCCGACAGGGACCCCAAGAGACCCAGTACTTC; CDR3 protein: CASSPRQGPQETQYF; D gene: TRBD1; V gene: TRBV27; J gene: TRBJ2-5; clone size: .; CDR3 length: 15
CDR3 DNA: TGCGCCAGCAGCTTGGGGGGGGACCGGGTGAATGAGCAGTTCTTC; CDR3 protein: CASSLGGDRVNEQFF; D gene: .; V gene: TRBV5-1; J gene: TRBJ2-1; clone size: .; CDR3 length: 15
CDR3 DNA: TGCGCCAGCAGCCGAGCGGGAGGGCCTGAGAATGAGCAGTTCTTC; CDR3 protein: CASSRAGGPENEQFF; D gene: TRBD2; V gene: TRBV5-1; J gene: TRBJ2-1; clone size: .; CDR3 length: 15
CDR3 DNA: TGTGCCAGCAGCACCGAGGCACGAGCCGGAGAGCAGTTCTTC; CDR3 protein: CASSTEARAGEQFF; D gene: .; V gene: TRBV7-2; J gene: TRBJ2-1; clone size: few; CDR3 length: 14
CDR3 DNA: TGCGCCAGCAGCCAAGGAACGCATAATTCACCCCTCCACTTT; CDR3 protein: CASSQGTHNSPLHF; D gene: .; V gene: TRBV4-3; J gene: TRBJ1-6; clone size: many; CDR3 length: 14
CDR3 DNA: TGTGCCAGCAGCCGACAGGGGGCGGGAAAACTGTTTTTT; CDR3 protein: CASSRQGAGKLFF; D gene: TRBD1; V gene: TRBV7-2; J gene: TRBJ1-4; clone size: .; CDR3 length: 13
CDR3 DNA: TGTGCCAGCAGTTCCGGGACTAGCGGGAGCGACCCCTACAATGAGCAGTTCTTC; CDR3 protein: CASSSGTSGSDPYNEQFF; D gene: TRBD2; V gene: TRBV12-3/TRBV12-4; J gene: TRBJ2-1; clone size: few; CDR3 length: 18
CDR3 DNA: TGTGCCAGCAGTGAAGGGAGGAGTCCCGGCAATGAGCAGTTCTTC; CDR3 protein: CASSEGRSPGNEQFF; D gene: .; V gene: TRBV2; J gene: TRBJ2-1; clone size: .; CDR3 length: 15
CDR3 DNA: TGTGCCAGCAGCCAATTTCAAGTGGAGACCCAGTACTTC; CDR3 protein: CASSQFQVETQYF; D gene: .; V gene: TRBV3-1; J gene: TRBJ2-5; clone size: many; CDR3 length: 13
CDR3 DNA: TGTGCCAGCAGCTTAGGGAGTTGGGCGACAGATACGCAGTATTTT; CDR3 protein: CASSLGSWATDTQYF; D gene: .; V gene: TRBV7-9; J gene: TRBJ2-3; clone size: few; CDR3 length: 15
CDR3 DNA: TGTGCCAGCAGCCAAGGGGACGGTAATTCACCCCTCCACTTT; CDR3 protein: CASSQGDGNSPLHF; D gene: .; V gene: TRBV3-1; J gene: TRBJ1-6; clone size: .; CDR3 length: 14
CDR3 DNA: TGTGCCAGCAGTCATACAGGGGGACGTTCCTATAATTCACCCCTCCACTTT; CDR3 protein: CASSHTGGRSYNSPLHF; D gene: TRBD1; V gene: TRBV3-1; J gene: TRBJ1-6; clone size: few; CDR3 length: 17
CDR3 DNA: TGCGCCAGCAGCTCGAGGGGGGGTAGGCCCCCCACCTCCTACAATGAGCAGTTCTTC; CDR3 protein: CASSSRGGRPPTSYNEQFF; D gene: .; V gene: TRBV5-1; J gene: TRBJ2-1; clone size: .; CDR3 length: 19